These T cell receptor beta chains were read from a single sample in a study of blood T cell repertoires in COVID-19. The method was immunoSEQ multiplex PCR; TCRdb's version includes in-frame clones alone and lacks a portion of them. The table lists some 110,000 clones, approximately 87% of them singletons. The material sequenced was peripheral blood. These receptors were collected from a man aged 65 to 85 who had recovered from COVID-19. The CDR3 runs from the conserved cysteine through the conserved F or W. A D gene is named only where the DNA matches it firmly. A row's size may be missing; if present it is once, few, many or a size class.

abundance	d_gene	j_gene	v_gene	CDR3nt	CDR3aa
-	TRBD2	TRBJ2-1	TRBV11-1	TGTGCCAGCAGCCGGACTAGCGGGAAATACAATGAGCAGTTCTTC	CASSRTSGKYNEQFF
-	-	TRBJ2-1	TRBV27	TGTGCCAGCAGTTTATTTGTGTCGGCGGGTTCCTACAATGAGCAGTTCTTC	CASSLFVSAGSYNEQFF
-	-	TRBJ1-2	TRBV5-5	TGTGCCAGCAGCTTGGACCCCGGGAGCGGCTACACCTTC	CASSLDPGSGYTF
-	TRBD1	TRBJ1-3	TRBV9	TGTGCCAGCAGCGTAACAGGGGCTGGAAACACCATATATTTT	CASSVTGAGNTIYF
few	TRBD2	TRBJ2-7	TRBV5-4	TGTGCCAGCAGCCCGAGCGGTATCGGGGGGGACTACGAGCAGTACTTC	CASSPSGIGGDYEQYF
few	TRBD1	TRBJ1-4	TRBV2	TGTGCCAGCAGTGGGACAGGGGGAAATGAAAAACTGTTTTTT	CASSGTGGNEKLFF
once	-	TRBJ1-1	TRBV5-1	TGCGCCAGCAGCCTCGGTACCGTGACAGGGAACACTGAAGCTTTCTTT	CASSLGTVTGNTEAFF
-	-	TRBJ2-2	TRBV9	TGTGCCAGCAGCGTCGCACTAGGGAACACCGGGGAGCTGTTTTTT	CASSVALGNTGELFF
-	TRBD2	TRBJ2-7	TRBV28	TGTGCCAGCAGTTTGGCCAGGACTAGCGGGAGGGTACAAAAGCAGTACTTC	CASSLARTSGRVQKQYF
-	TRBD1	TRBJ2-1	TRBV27	TGTGCCAGCAGCTCCCCCGGGACAGGGGACGCCAATGAGCAGTTCTTC	CASSSPGTGDANEQFF
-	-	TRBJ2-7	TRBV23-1	TGCGCCAGCAGTCAATCAGTACAGCTCTCCTACGAGCAGTACTTC	CASSQSVQLSYEQYF
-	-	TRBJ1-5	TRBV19	TGTGCCAGTAGTATAGTGTGGGGGGACTTCAATCAGCCCCAGCATTTT	CASSIVWGDFNQPQHF
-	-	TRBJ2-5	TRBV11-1	TGTGCCAGCAGCCCCCCTCTAGCAGCCACGGGGGAGACCCAGTACTTC	CASSPPLAATGETQYF
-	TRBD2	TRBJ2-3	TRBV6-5	TGTGCCAGCAGAGGCGGGAGGGTGTCAGATACGCAGTATTTT	CASRGGRVSDTQYF
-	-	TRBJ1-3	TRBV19	TGTGCCGCATCCTCGACGGGGGGATTTGGAAACACCATATATTTT	CAASSTGGFGNTIYF
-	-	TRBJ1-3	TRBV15	TGTGCCACCACCGGGTATGGAAACACCATATATTTT	CATTGYGNTIYF
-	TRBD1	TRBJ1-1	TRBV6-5	TGTGCCAGCAGTTACCCGGACAGGGAATTGGGCACTGAAGCTTTCTTT	CASSYPDRELGTEAFF
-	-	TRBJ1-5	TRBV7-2	TGTGCCAGCAGCGTCAACAGGGATCAGCCCCAGCATTTT	CASSVNRDQPQHF
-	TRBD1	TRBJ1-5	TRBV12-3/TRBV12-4	TGTGCCAGCGGTCAGGGGGCCGCTCAGCCCCAGCATTTT	CASGQGAAQPQHF
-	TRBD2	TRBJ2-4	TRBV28	TGTGCCAGCAGTTTAGGCCCGCTATCAAGGACTAGCGGGGCCGAGAGAAACATTCAGTACTTC	CASSLGPLSRTSGAERNIQYF
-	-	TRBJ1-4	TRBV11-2	TGTGCCAGCAGCTTATCTCCCCGGGTGGGTGAAAAACTGTTTTTT	CASSLSPRVGEKLFF